Listed below are T cell receptor beta chains from one sample, sequenced in a study of T-cell reconstitution after alpha-beta-depleted transplantation in children. TCRdb re-called the PCR reads with MiXCR, one entry per CDR3 protein. This table holds about 540,000 distinct CDR3 sequences, roughly a quarter found once. The material sequenced was PBMCs, taken before TCRalphabeta/CD19-depleted stem cell transplant. These receptors all stem from a boy younger than two with Wiskott-Aldrich syndrome, due to receive a stem cell transplant. Both conserved end residues are part of each CDR3. A D gene is named only where the DNA matches it firmly. Clone size is not always given. Where it is, it says once, few, many or a class for expanded clones.

d_gene: TRBD2; v_gene: TRBV30; abundance: .; j_gene: TRBJ2-1; CDR3nt: TGTGCCTGGAGTCGGACTAGCGGGTTGTACAATGAGCAGTTCTTC; CDR3aa: CAWSRTSGLYNEQFF
d_gene: TRBD1; v_gene: TRBV5-1; abundance: few; j_gene: TRBJ1-1; CDR3nt: TGCGCCAGCAGCTTGGTGGGTTCCGGGACAGGGCTTGCTTTCTTT; CDR3aa: CASSLVGSGTGLAFF
d_gene: TRBD2; v_gene: TRBV9; abundance: .; j_gene: TRBJ2-1; CDR3nt: TGTGCCAGCAGCGAGGGGCCGGGAGGGCCCCCGCGGGAGCAGTTCTTC; CDR3aa: CASSEGPGGPPREQFF
d_gene: .; v_gene: TRBV20-1; abundance: .; j_gene: TRBJ1-6; CDR3nt: TGCAGTGCTAGAGAGGAGGGGATTGGGAATTCACCCCTCCACTTT; CDR3aa: CSAREEGIGNSPLHF
d_gene: .; v_gene: TRBV5-1; abundance: few; j_gene: TRBJ2-7; CDR3nt: TGCGCCAGCAGCTTGGTATCTGGGGGCATCGACGAGCAGTACTTC; CDR3aa: CASSLVSGGIDEQYF
d_gene: .; v_gene: TRBV7-3; abundance: few; j_gene: TRBJ2-2; CDR3nt: TGTGCCAGCAGCCACGGCGCCACCGGGGAGCTGTTTTTT; CDR3aa: CASSHGATGELFF
d_gene: .; v_gene: TRBV4-2; abundance: .; j_gene: TRBJ2-2; CDR3nt: TGTGCCAGCAGCCCCCGAGAGGAGGCCGGGGAGCTGTTTTTT; CDR3aa: CASSPREEAGELFF
d_gene: .; v_gene: TRBV4-1; abundance: many; j_gene: TRBJ2-1; CDR3nt: TGCGCCAGCAGCCTCCAGGGGTACAATGAGCAGTTCTTC; CDR3aa: CASSLQGYNEQFF
d_gene: TRBD2; v_gene: TRBV5-1; abundance: .; j_gene: TRBJ2-7; CDR3nt: TGCGCCAGCAGCTTGAGGAGCGGGAGGCCCTACGAGCAGTACTTC; CDR3aa: CASSLRSGRPYEQYF
d_gene: .; v_gene: TRBV20-1; abundance: .; j_gene: TRBJ2-2; CDR3nt: TGCAGTGCTGACACCTACACCGGGGAGCTGTTTTTT; CDR3aa: CSADTYTGELFF
d_gene: .; v_gene: TRBV5-4; abundance: .; j_gene: TRBJ2-3; CDR3nt: TGTGCCAGCAGCGTCACAGCCACAGATACGCAGTATTTT; CDR3aa: CASSVTATDTQYF
d_gene: TRBD2; v_gene: TRBV12-3/TRBV12-4; abundance: few; j_gene: TRBJ2-5; CDR3nt: TGTGCCAGCAGCCTACGACTAGCGGGAGGAGAGACCCAGTACTTC; CDR3aa: CASSLRLAGGETQYF
d_gene: .; v_gene: TRBV5-1; abundance: few; j_gene: TRBJ2-5; CDR3nt: TGCGCCAGCAGCTTTCCGGGCCTTACAGAGGAGACCCAGTACTTC; CDR3aa: CASSFPGLTEETQYF
d_gene: TRBD1; v_gene: TRBV5-1; abundance: few; j_gene: TRBJ1-1; CDR3nt: TGCGCCAGCAGCTCCTCGACAGGGCGCAACACTGAAGCTTTCTTT; CDR3aa: CASSSSTGRNTEAFF
d_gene: .; v_gene: TRBV14; abundance: .; j_gene: TRBJ1-1; CDR3nt: TGTGCCAGCAGCCAGGGTATGAACTCGAGAGCTTTCTTT; CDR3aa: CASSQGMNSRAFF
d_gene: TRBD1; v_gene: TRBV5-1; abundance: few; j_gene: TRBJ2-1; CDR3nt: TGCGCCAGCAGCTTGGCCGGACAGGTCAATGAGCAGTTCTTC; CDR3aa: CASSLAGQVNEQFF
d_gene: .; v_gene: TRBV29-1; abundance: few; j_gene: TRBJ2-5; CDR3nt: TGCAGCGTTGACCGTGGGCGTGGTAGGGAAGAGACCCAGTACTTC; CDR3aa: CSVDRGRGREETQYF
d_gene: .; v_gene: TRBV11-2; abundance: few; j_gene: TRBJ1-1; CDR3nt: TGTGCCAGCAGCCCAAGGACAGTGGCCGAAGCTTTCTTT; CDR3aa: CASSPRTVAEAFF
d_gene: .; v_gene: TRBV5-1; abundance: .; j_gene: TRBJ1-5; CDR3nt: TGCGCCAGCAGCCACGAGGGGCTTAGCAATCAGCCCCAGCATTTT; CDR3aa: CASSHEGLSNQPQHF
d_gene: .; v_gene: TRBV4-1; abundance: few; j_gene: TRBJ2-7; CDR3nt: TGCGCCAGCAGCCTACAGGGCCCTGGCGAGCAGTACTTC; CDR3aa: CASSLQGPGEQYF
d_gene: .; v_gene: TRBV5-1; abundance: few; j_gene: TRBJ2-5; CDR3nt: TGCGCCAGCAGCTTGTCGGCTAGTCGAGAGACCCAGTACTTC; CDR3aa: CASSLSASRETQYF
d_gene: .; v_gene: TRBV27; abundance: few; j_gene: TRBJ2-7; CDR3nt: TGTGCCAGCAGTCCCTACGGACATAACTACGAGCAGTACTTC; CDR3aa: CASSPYGHNYEQYF
d_gene: .; v_gene: TRBV18; abundance: few; j_gene: TRBJ1-1; CDR3nt: TGTGCCAGCTCAAGCGGGGCAGGCCGGAACACTGAAGCTTTCTTT; CDR3aa: CASSSGAGRNTEAFF
d_gene: TRBD2; v_gene: TRBV4-2; abundance: .; j_gene: TRBJ2-1; CDR3nt: TGTGCCAGCAGCCAAGAGACTAGCGGGAACAATGAGCAGTTCTTC; CDR3aa: CASSQETSGNNEQFF
d_gene: .; v_gene: TRBV9; abundance: .; j_gene: TRBJ2-5; CDR3nt: TGTGCCAGCAGCGTAGCGGGAGAGATCGGAGAGACCCAGTACTTC; CDR3aa: CASSVAGEIGETQYF
d_gene: .; v_gene: TRBV5-1; abundance: .; j_gene: TRBJ2-2; CDR3nt: TGCGCCAGCAGCTCAGACAGTTTCACCGGGGAGCTGTTTTTT; CDR3aa: CASSSDSFTGELFF
d_gene: .; v_gene: TRBV6-5; abundance: .; j_gene: TRBJ1-1; CDR3nt: TGTGCCAGCAGTTACATAGAAGGGGGCACTGAAGCTTTCTTT; CDR3aa: CASSYIEGGTEAFF
d_gene: .; v_gene: TRBV6-6; abundance: few; j_gene: TRBJ1-2; CDR3nt: TGTGCCAGCAGTTACGAGGCATTTAATGGCTACACCTTC; CDR3aa: CASSYEAFNGYTF
d_gene: .; v_gene: TRBV24-1; abundance: .; j_gene: TRBJ2-7; CDR3nt: TGTGCCACCACAAGCTACAGGGTCCTTAACTACGAGCAGTACTTC; CDR3aa: CATTSYRVLNYEQYF
d_gene: .; v_gene: TRBV12-3/TRBV12-4; abundance: .; j_gene: TRBJ2-7; CDR3nt: TGTGCCAGCAGTCTCAAACAAGGGGGCGCGGGACACGAGCAGTACTTC; CDR3aa: CASSLKQGGAGHEQYF
d_gene: .; v_gene: TRBV30; abundance: few; j_gene: TRBJ1-1; CDR3nt: TGTGCCTGGACTGGGGGGAACACTGAAGCTTTCTTT; CDR3aa: CAWTGGNTEAFF
d_gene: .; v_gene: TRBV20-1; abundance: .; j_gene: TRBJ2-7; CDR3nt: TGCAGTGCTAGAGATCGGTGTGACCCCTACGAGCAGTACTTC; CDR3aa: CSARDRCDPYEQYF
d_gene: .; v_gene: TRBV3-1; abundance: .; j_gene: TRBJ2-2; CDR3nt: TGTGCCAGCAGCCAAGTCCCCAACACCGGGGAGCTGTTTTTT; CDR3aa: CASSQVPNTGELFF
d_gene: .; v_gene: TRBV15; abundance: .; j_gene: TRBJ1-1; CDR3nt: TGTGCCACCAGCAGACCGGGGATCGAAGCTTTCTTT; CDR3aa: CATSRPGIEAFF
d_gene: .; v_gene: TRBV12-3/TRBV12-4; abundance: .; j_gene: TRBJ2-1; CDR3nt: TGTGCCAGCAGTCATAGGGGGGGGAATGAGCAGTTCTTC; CDR3aa: CASSHRGGNEQFF
d_gene: .; v_gene: TRBV20-1; abundance: .; j_gene: TRBJ2-7; CDR3nt: TGCAGTGCTATAGACTACGAGCAGTACTTC; CDR3aa: CSAIDYEQYF
d_gene: .; v_gene: TRBV12-3/TRBV12-4; abundance: many; j_gene: TRBJ2-7; CDR3nt: TGTGCCAGCAGTTTATTGGCAGGGGCGGGTGAGCAGTACTTC; CDR3aa: CASSLLAGAGEQYF
d_gene: .; v_gene: TRBV5-5; abundance: .; j_gene: TRBJ2-7; CDR3nt: TGTGCCAGCAGCCCTATAGCGGATCCCGGGGAGCAGTACTTC; CDR3aa: CASSPIADPGEQYF
d_gene: .; v_gene: TRBV27; abundance: .; j_gene: TRBJ1-2; CDR3nt: TGTGCCAGCAGTTTTACAGGTCCCGGGGGCGGCTACACCTTC; CDR3aa: CASSFTGPGGGYTF
d_gene: TRBD2; v_gene: TRBV5-1; abundance: .; j_gene: TRBJ2-3; CDR3nt: TGCGCCAGCAGCTTGAAGCTAGCGGGAGGTCTAGATACGCAGTATTTT; CDR3aa: CASSLKLAGGLDTQYF
d_gene: .; v_gene: TRBV10-3; abundance: few; j_gene: TRBJ1-1; CDR3nt: TGTGCCATCAGGTTGGGATCGGACACTGAAGCTTTCTTT; CDR3aa: CAIRLGSDTEAFF
d_gene: .; v_gene: TRBV20-1; abundance: .; j_gene: TRBJ2-5; CDR3nt: TGCAGTGCTGCGAAAGGGGCATACCAAGAGACCCAGTACTTC; CDR3aa: CSAAKGAYQETQYF
d_gene: TRBD2; v_gene: TRBV7-7; abundance: .; j_gene: TRBJ2-2; CDR3nt: TGTGCCAGCAGCTTTCGACTAGCGGGAGGCCCCGGGGAGCTGTTTTTT; CDR3aa: CASSFRLAGGPGELFF
d_gene: TRBD1; v_gene: TRBV25-1; abundance: .; j_gene: TRBJ2-7; CDR3nt: TGTGCCAGCAGGGGACAGTCCTACGAGCAGTACTTC; CDR3aa: CASRGQSYEQYF
d_gene: .; v_gene: TRBV3-1; abundance: .; j_gene: TRBJ2-5; CDR3nt: TGTGCCAGCAGCCAAGCTCGGGGGCGAGGACAAGAGACCCAGTACTTC; CDR3aa: CASSQARGRGQETQYF
d_gene: TRBD2; v_gene: TRBV11-3; abundance: few; j_gene: TRBJ2-1; CDR3nt: TGTGCCAGCAGCTTAGGGGGTAGCGGGAGCTATGAGCAGTTCTTC; CDR3aa: CASSLGGSGSYEQFF
d_gene: .; v_gene: TRBV29-1; abundance: .; j_gene: TRBJ1-5; CDR3nt: TGCAGCGTCCTGGACGGGGTTGGCAATCAGCCCCAGCATTTT; CDR3aa: CSVLDGVGNQPQHF
d_gene: TRBD1; v_gene: TRBV28; abundance: .; j_gene: TRBJ1-5; CDR3nt: TGTGCCAGCAGCCGTACAGGGGCGGGAAATCAGCCCCAGCATTTT; CDR3aa: CASSRTGAGNQPQHF